The rows below give T cell receptor beta chains drawn from one sample of a study of OX40 agonist ivuxolimab in advanced cancers. Sequencing used immunoSEQ multiplex PCR; TCRdb keeps in-frame clones, though not all of them. The profile covers under 65,000 clones, with approximately 89% appearing a single time and 8.5% to 9% taken by the ten largest. This material consisted of CD4+ or CD8+ T cells sorted from blood, taken in a trial of the OX40 agonist ivuxolimab. These receptors were obtained from an adult with an advanced solid tumor such as melanoma, head and neck, liver or kidney cancer. The CDR3 runs from the conserved cysteine through the conserved F or W. D genes are given only for firm matches. Part of the rows lack a size; the others show once, few, many or a class for expanded clones.

clone_size: .; d_call: .; cdr3_length: 11; j_call: TRBJ2-7; v_call: TRBV19; cdr3_aa: CASSNFYEQYF; cdr3_nt: TGTGCCAGTAGTAACTTCTACGAGCAGTACTTC
clone_size: .; d_call: .; cdr3_length: 16; j_call: TRBJ1-5; v_call: TRBV10-1; cdr3_aa: CASSETGSKNNQPQHF; cdr3_nt: TGCGCCAGCAGTGAGACCGGGAGTAAGAACAATCAGCCCCAGCATTTT
clone_size: .; d_call: TRBD1; cdr3_length: 14; j_call: TRBJ2-1; v_call: TRBV5-6; cdr3_aa: CASSWGQGANEQFF; cdr3_nt: TGTGCCAGCAGCTGGGGACAGGGTGCCAATGAGCAGTTCTTC
clone_size: .; d_call: TRBD1; cdr3_length: 14; j_call: TRBJ2-1; v_call: TRBV28; cdr3_aa: CASRSGTEYNEQFF; cdr3_nt: TGTGCCAGCCGATCCGGGACAGAATACAATGAGCAGTTCTTC
clone_size: .; d_call: .; cdr3_length: 15; j_call: TRBJ1-4; v_call: TRBV21-1; cdr3_aa: CASREFGATNEKLFF; cdr3_nt: TGTGCCAGCAGAGAGTTTGGAGCAACTAATGAAAAACTGTTTTTT
clone_size: .; d_call: .; cdr3_length: 14; j_call: TRBJ1-4; v_call: TRBV4-3; cdr3_aa: CASSQEVAGEKLFF; cdr3_nt: TGCGCCAGCAGCCAAGAGGTAGCGGGTGAAAAACTGTTTTTT
clone_size: .; d_call: .; cdr3_length: 15; j_call: TRBJ2-3; v_call: TRBV4-1; cdr3_aa: CASSQEQRSTDTQYF; cdr3_nt: TGCGCCAGCAGCCAAGAACAGCGGAGCACAGATACGCAGTATTTT
clone_size: .; d_call: .; cdr3_length: 9; j_call: TRBJ1-1; v_call: TRBV9; cdr3_aa: CASSVKAFF; cdr3_nt: TGTGCCAGCAGCGTAAAAGCTTTCTTT
clone_size: few; d_call: TRBD2; cdr3_length: 17; j_call: TRBJ2-3; v_call: TRBV4-3; cdr3_aa: CASSQFRAGGPLDTQYF; cdr3_nt: TGCGCCAGCAGCCAATTTCGAGCGGGGGGCCCGTTAGATACGCAGTATTTT
clone_size: .; d_call: TRBD2; cdr3_length: 15; j_call: TRBJ2-7; v_call: TRBV19; cdr3_aa: CASSSGTSVRYEQYF; cdr3_nt: TGTGCCAGTAGTAGCGGGACTAGCGTCCGTTACGAGCAGTACTTC
clone_size: .; d_call: .; cdr3_length: 13; j_call: TRBJ2-7; v_call: TRBV28; cdr3_aa: CASSGTSTYEQYF; cdr3_nt: TGTGCCAGCAGCGGGACGTCTACCTACGAGCAGTACTTC
clone_size: .; d_call: .; cdr3_length: 13; j_call: TRBJ2-7; v_call: TRBV10-3; cdr3_aa: CAISEPDSYEQYF; cdr3_nt: TGTGCCATCAGTGAACCAGACTCCTACGAGCAGTACTTC
clone_size: .; d_call: .; cdr3_length: 15; j_call: TRBJ1-1; v_call: TRBV27; cdr3_aa: CASSLVLGLNTEAFF; cdr3_nt: TGTGCCAGCAGTTTAGTCCTGGGGCTGAACACTGAAGCTTTCTTT
clone_size: .; d_call: TRBD1; cdr3_length: 19; j_call: TRBJ2-1; v_call: TRBV2; cdr3_aa: CASSVRGQGAGSSYNEQFF; cdr3_nt: TGTGCCAGCAGCGTCCGGGGACAGGGGGCGGGAAGCTCCTACAATGAGCAGTTCTTC
clone_size: .; d_call: TRBD1; cdr3_length: 15; j_call: TRBJ2-5; v_call: TRBV9; cdr3_aa: CASSPTTGGEETQYF; cdr3_nt: TGTGCCAGCAGCCCCACGACAGGGGGGGAAGAGACCCAGTACTTC
clone_size: .; d_call: TRBD2; cdr3_length: 16; j_call: TRBJ2-2; v_call: TRBV4-3; cdr3_aa: CASSQEPGGNTGELFF; cdr3_nt: TGCGCCAGCAGCCAAGAACCGGGGGGGAACACCGGGGAGCTGTTTTTT
clone_size: .; d_call: TRBD2; cdr3_length: 17; j_call: TRBJ2-7; v_call: TRBV7-8; cdr3_aa: CASSLVGGLAGRYEQYF; cdr3_nt: TGTGCCAGCAGCTTAGTTGGGGGGCTAGCGGGACGCTACGAGCAGTACTTC
clone_size: few; d_call: .; cdr3_length: 13; j_call: TRBJ2-6; v_call: TRBV7-3; cdr3_aa: CASSLGGANVLTF; cdr3_nt: TGTGCCAGCAGCTTGGGTGGGGCCAACGTCCTGACTTTC
clone_size: .; d_call: TRBD2; cdr3_length: 15; j_call: TRBJ2-3; v_call: TRBV9; cdr3_aa: CASSLSGISTDTQYF; cdr3_nt: TGTGCCAGCAGCTTAAGCGGGATTAGCACAGATACGCAGTATTTT
clone_size: .; d_call: .; cdr3_length: 14; j_call: TRBJ1-1; v_call: TRBV11-3; cdr3_aa: CASSLGQLNTEAFF; cdr3_nt: TGTGCCAGCAGCTTAGGACAACTGAACACTGAAGCTTTCTTT
clone_size: .; d_call: TRBD1; cdr3_length: 14; j_call: TRBJ2-7; v_call: TRBV15; cdr3_aa: CATSRSGTAYEQYF; cdr3_nt: TGTGCCACCAGCAGATCCGGGACAGCCTACGAGCAGTACTTC
clone_size: .; d_call: .; cdr3_length: 13; j_call: TRBJ1-4; v_call: TRBV18; cdr3_aa: CASSPPFGEKLFF; cdr3_nt: TGTGCCAGCTCACCACCGTTTGGGGAAAAACTGTTTTTT
clone_size: .; d_call: .; cdr3_length: 16; j_call: TRBJ2-3; v_call: TRBV6-5; cdr3_aa: CASSSPWGEEADTQYF; cdr3_nt: TGTGCCAGCAGTTCTCCGTGGGGGGAGGAGGCGGATACGCAGTATTTT
clone_size: .; d_call: .; cdr3_length: 14; j_call: TRBJ2-1; v_call: TRBV7-9; cdr3_aa: CASSLESTGNEQFF; cdr3_nt: TGTGCCAGCAGCTTAGAGTCGACGGGGAATGAGCAGTTCTTC